This T cell receptor (beta chain) originates from a study of blood T cell repertoires in COVID-19. Recovered status in Cohort 3 required two negative PCRs, clearance, or symptom resolution. Assay used: immunoSEQ multiplex PCR; TCRdb lists only in-frame clones, some missing. The data hold 250,000 or so clones, with 80% to 85% observed a single time. V lost 6 bases, J lost 2 bases, and 5 bases lay in between. CDR3 length: 11 residues. The germline gives CDR1 LGHDT, CDR2 YNNKEL (reference sequence). This sequence was found in a man aged 45-60 years who had recovered from COVID-19. The genes are TRBV3-1 (or the pseudogene TRBV3-2) and TRBJ2-7, with D uncertain. The sequenced sample was PBMCs or T cells enriched from blood (not recorded which). The CDR3 region is CASSRTYEQYF. The DNA of the CDR3 is TGTGCCAGCAGTCGTACCTACGAGCAGTACTTC.